This entry concerns a single T cell receptor beta chain. No cognate antigen has been identified for it. No clone much larger than this one lies a single base away; base qualities are absent. The data stem from a study of PD-L1 blockade in urothelial cancer (TCRdb year 2017). Study-level background: Every patient began therapy in the mid-2010s and was given atezolizumab 1,200 mg intravenously every 3 weeks. Durable clinical benefit was achieved by nine patients but not by the remaining 20. Pretreatment blood TCR-seq was available for under 35 patients, at least one posttreatment blood collection was obtained for 25 or so patients, and tumor TCR-seq was available for 25 or so patients. An exploratory multi-omic analysis was conducted of the somatic, immune and clinical correlates of response to PD-L1 blockade with atezolizumab in urothelial cancer. Twenty-five of 29 patients were identified as males with urothelial cancer of bladder origin, and a prior smoking history was reported by 18 of 29 patients. Blood samples were analyzed 3 weeks after the start of treatment (second dose) and 6 weeks after the start of treatment. Pretreatment tumor samples, along with matched peripheral blood serially collected before and after atezolizumab treatment, were subjected to TCR sequencing. An ECOG performance status of 0 or 1 was recorded for the patients, and 0 to 3 prior chemotherapy regimens had been received by the patients. Blood samples yielded a median of approximately 150,000 T cells and tens of thousands of unique TCRs, with median clonality about 0.08. Durable clinical benefit was defined as progression-free survival longer than 6 months, and TCR features were also tested against progression-free and overall survival. Whole exome sequencing and RNA sequencing of pretreatment tumors were performed alongside TCR sequencing in the same patients.

Synthetic TCR analog templates were spiked into each PCR so that absolute template abundance could be estimated from read counts. Using the immunoSEQ assay, TCRbeta CDR3 regions were amplified from genomic DNA with bias-controlled V and J gene primers. Sequencing of rearranged TCRbeta segments was performed at approximately 20X coverage. Regarding the original processing steps: Sequencing errors were corrected by clustering, and CDR3s were annotated against IMGT so that V, D and J genes could be assigned. Out-of-frame and stop-codon sequences were excluded, and only productive TCRbeta rearrangements were used in downstream analyses. Clonality was calculated as one minus the Shannon entropy normalized by the log of the number of unique productive sequences. Fisher's exact test with Benjamini-Hochberg correction, using a cutoff of adjusted p below 0.01, was how clones that differed between time points or between blood and tumor were identified. Held by TCRdb, this immuneACCESS table contains in-frame sequences only and omits some clones. Under half of the omission traces to an unresolved V gene where checked; the cause of the rest is unknown. For V, J and clone size, that table is used; D and trimming come from the DNA. The sample yields roughly 49,000 clones; about 82% were counted once. Roughly 22% of the sample lies in the top ten.

Including the terminal cysteine and phenylalanine, the CDR3 comprises 14 residues. Solely the CDR3 DNA is kept, with 42 bases framed from the first base. V was cut back by 8 bases and J by 1 base, leaving a gap of 14 bases between them. CDR1 and CDR2 are read off the germline V gene as SNHLY and FYNNEI. Results the study describes overall, beyond this receptor: Small sample size (n of about 30) and many exploratory analyses mean the results are intended to be hypothesis-generating. Patients with durable benefit showed greater expansion of tumor-associated TCR clones in peripheral blood 3 weeks after starting treatment (n ≈ 20, p = 0.022). Improved progression-free and overall survival was associated with having pretreatment peripheral blood TCR clonality below the median.

Reading the label with the study, this specimen's time point is: pretreatment peripheral blood. The cohort comprised around 30 patients with locally advanced or metastatic urothelial carcinoma treated at Memorial Sloan Kettering on a trial protocol. Peripheral blood mononuclear cells were collected from each patient pretreatment and during treatment, giving between 1 and 8 total time points per patient. The Qiagen DNeasy Blood extraction kit was used to purify genomic DNA from total PBMCs and tumor samples. PBMCs were collected pretreatment and during treatment and were isolated and stored as previously described.

This clonotype originated in a man aged 55 to 70 with urothelial cancer. In this chain, TRBV2 is recombined with TRBJ1-1; a tentative D call is TRBD1 (5 bases match). The source material was PBMCs, sampled around atezolizumab (anti-PD-L1) treatment. The CDR3 is CASGRGTGNTEAFF. The DNA is as follows: TGTGCCAGCGGCCGCGGGACGGGGAACACTGAAGCTTTCTTT.